Included here is one T cell receptor (beta chain) sequence, with context. Sequencing was performed with immunoSEQ multiplex PCR; in TCRdb, only in-frame clones are kept and a portion is missing. Of some 150,000 clones listed, roughly 90% were seen once; the top ten hold roughly 3.1%. The data were taken from a study of blood T cell repertoires in COVID-19. Study in general: The United States, Italy and Spain were the sources of the acute and convalescent COVID-19 samples.

Trimming cost V 3 bases and J 3 bases, with 15 bases left between them. Germline V lookup: CDR1 GTSNPN, CDR2 SVGIG (reference sequence). The CDR3 sequence is 15 residues long. This receptor was identified in a man aged 55 to 70 with acute or convalescent COVID-19. The genes are TRBV30 and TRBJ1-3, with a possible D match to TRBD1 (6 bases). The source material was peripheral blood. The CDR3 DNA reads as TGTGCCTGGAGAGGAACAGGGAGGGATGGAAACACCATATATTTT. Amino acids: CAWRGTGRDGNTIYF.